Included here is one TCR beta chain sequence, with context. The sample belongs to a study of blood T cell repertoires in COVID-19. For the study at large: Samples representing acute and convalescent COVID-19 were sourced from the United States, Italy and Spain. The cDNA or gDNA used as material had been derived from T cells, B-cell-depleted T cells, or PBMCs.

As handled by the study authors: Reference gene primer amplification yielded estimated nucleated cell counts. Sequencing used immunoSEQ multiplex PCR; TCRdb keeps in-frame clones, though not all of them. The V and J calls and clone size were taken over from that table, and D and trimming were inferred from the DNA. The table lists some 90,000 clones, over 85% of them singletons. The clonotype originates from a man aged 50 to 60 with acute or convalescent COVID-19. The sample taken for sequencing was peripheral blood.

The CDR3 loop reads CASTGQGITGELFF. CDR3 coding DNA: TGTGCCAGCACGGGACAGGGGATAACCGGGGAGCTGTTTTTT. The chain links TRBV2 to TRBJ2-2; 10 nucleotides agree with TRBD1. V lost 7 bases, J lost 5 bases, and 4 bases stayed unmatched. The V gene's germline CDR1 is SNHLY and CDR2 FYNNEI. The CDR3 is 14 residues long.